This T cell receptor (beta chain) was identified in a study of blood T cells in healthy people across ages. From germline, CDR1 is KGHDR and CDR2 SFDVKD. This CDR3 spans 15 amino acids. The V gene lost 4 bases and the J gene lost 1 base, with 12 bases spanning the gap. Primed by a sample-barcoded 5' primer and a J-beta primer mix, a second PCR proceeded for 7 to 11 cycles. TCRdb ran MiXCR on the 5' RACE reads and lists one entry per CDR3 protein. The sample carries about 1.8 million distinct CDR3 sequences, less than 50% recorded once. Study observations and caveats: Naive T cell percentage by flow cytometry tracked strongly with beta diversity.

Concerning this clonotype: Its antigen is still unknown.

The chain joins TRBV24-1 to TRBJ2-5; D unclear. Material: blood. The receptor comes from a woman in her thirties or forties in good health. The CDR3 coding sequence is TGTGCCACCAGTGACCGAACGACGGTCCAAGAGACCCAGTACTTC. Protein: CATSDRTTVQETQYF.